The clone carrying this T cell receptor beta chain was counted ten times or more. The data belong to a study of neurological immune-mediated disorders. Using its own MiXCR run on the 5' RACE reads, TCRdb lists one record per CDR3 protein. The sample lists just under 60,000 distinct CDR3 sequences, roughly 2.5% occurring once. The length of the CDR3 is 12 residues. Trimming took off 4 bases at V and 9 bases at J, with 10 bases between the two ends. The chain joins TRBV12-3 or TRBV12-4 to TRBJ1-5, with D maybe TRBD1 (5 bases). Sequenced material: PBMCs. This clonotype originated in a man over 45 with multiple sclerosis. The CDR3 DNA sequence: TGTGCCAGCAGTTATACAGGCCCGCCCCAGCATTTT. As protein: CASSYTGPPQHF.